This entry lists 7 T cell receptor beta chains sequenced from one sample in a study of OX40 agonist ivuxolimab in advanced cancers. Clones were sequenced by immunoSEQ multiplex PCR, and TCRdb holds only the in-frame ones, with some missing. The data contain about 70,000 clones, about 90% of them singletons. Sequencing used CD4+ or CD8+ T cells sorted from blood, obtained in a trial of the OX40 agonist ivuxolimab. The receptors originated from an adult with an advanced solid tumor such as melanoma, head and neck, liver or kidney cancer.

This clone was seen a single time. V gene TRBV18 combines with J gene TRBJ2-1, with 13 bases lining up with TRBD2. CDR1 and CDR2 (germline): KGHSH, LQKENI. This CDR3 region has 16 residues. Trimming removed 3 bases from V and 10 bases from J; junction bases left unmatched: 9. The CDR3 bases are TGTGCCAGCTCACCGCCGGGACTAGCGGGAAAGACAGAGCAGTTCTTC. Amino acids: CASSPPGLAGKTEQFF. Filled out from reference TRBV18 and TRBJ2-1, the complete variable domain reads NAGVMQNPRHLVRRRGQEARLRCSPMKGHSHVYWYRQLPEEGLKFMVYLQKENIIDESGMPKERFSAEFPKEGPSILRIQQVVRGDSAAYFCASSPPGLAGKTEQFFGPGTRLTVL.

The CDR3 DNA sequence: TGTGCCAGCAGGCCCGGGATTGGAAACACCATATATTTT. Translated, it gives CASRPGIGNTIYF. The V gene is TRBV6-6, the J gene TRBJ1-3; no clear D gene. Trimming took off 6 bases at V and 3 bases at J, with 9 bases between the two ends. Germline V gene sequence: CDR1 MNHNY, CDR2 SVGAGI (reference sequence). The CDR3 runs to 13 residues.

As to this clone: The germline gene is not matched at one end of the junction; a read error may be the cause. Here the CDR3 DNA reads TGCGCCAGCGGCTTGGGGGGCCCCAATGAAAAACTGTTTTTT. It encodes CASGLGGPNEKLFF. This rearrangement joins TRBV5-1 to TRBJ1-4; weak D call: TRBD1 (6 bases). The germline CDR1 and CDR2 sequences are SGHRS and YFSETQ. The CDR3 is 14 amino acids.

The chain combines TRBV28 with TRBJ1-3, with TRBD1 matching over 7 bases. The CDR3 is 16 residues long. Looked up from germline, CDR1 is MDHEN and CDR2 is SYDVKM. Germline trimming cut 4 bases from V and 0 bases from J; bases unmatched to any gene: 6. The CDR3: CASSSHGTVSGNTIYF. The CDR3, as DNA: TGTGCCAGCAGTTCGCACGGGACAGTCTCTGGAAACACCATATATTTT.

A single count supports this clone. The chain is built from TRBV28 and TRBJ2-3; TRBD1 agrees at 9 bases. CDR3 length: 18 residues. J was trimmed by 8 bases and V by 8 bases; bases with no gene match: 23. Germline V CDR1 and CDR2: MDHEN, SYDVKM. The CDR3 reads CASHGQGQGGGVVGTQYF. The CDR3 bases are TGTGCCAGCCACGGACAGGGGCAAGGGGGTGGCGTAGTTGGTACGCAGTATTTT.

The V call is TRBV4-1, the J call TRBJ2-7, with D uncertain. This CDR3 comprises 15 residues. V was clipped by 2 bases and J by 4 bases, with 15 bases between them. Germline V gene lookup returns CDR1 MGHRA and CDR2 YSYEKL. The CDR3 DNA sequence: TGCGCCAGCAGCCAAAACACAGCGAACGCTTACGAGCAGTACTTC. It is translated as CASSQNTANAYEQYF.

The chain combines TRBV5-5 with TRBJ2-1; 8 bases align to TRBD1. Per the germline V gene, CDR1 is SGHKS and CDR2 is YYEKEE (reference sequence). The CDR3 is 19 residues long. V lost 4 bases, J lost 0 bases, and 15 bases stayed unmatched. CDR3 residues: CASSATGTGLWSSYNEQFF. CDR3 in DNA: TGTGCCAGCAGCGCGACCGGGACAGGACTATGGAGCTCCTACAATGAGCAGTTCTTC.